This TCR beta chain was documented in a study of T cells after yellow fever vaccination. The CDR3 length is 14 residues. V dropped 0 bases and J dropped 4 bases, with 7 bases sitting between them. Germline V lookup: CDR1 SGHKS, CDR2 YYEKEE (reference sequence). Production of TCR cDNA was by 5'RACE template switching, which also added a universal primer site and UMIs. One entry per CDR3 protein, called by TCRdb with MiXCR from the 5' RACE reads. This table has just over 250,000 distinct CDR3 sequences, around 5.3% appearing once. Points from the study as a whole: Peaking on day 5 versus 15, the secondary response was faster but weaker. Repertoires sorted by FACS could include abundant clonotypes that are contaminants from the bulk population. Booster samples showed a return of most primary-vaccination clones (roughly 96% CD4, approximately 90% CD8).

This clonotype was seen a few times. Its target is unknown. Sequencing used CD4+ T cells sorted from PBMCs, obtained on the day of the yellow fever booster vaccination. The rearrangement uses TRBV5-5 and TRBJ2-2; D not resolved. The receptor was isolated from a man younger than 35 who received the YFV17D yellow fever vaccine. Here the CDR3 DNA reads TGTGCCAGCAGCTTGGCCCTTACCACCGGGGAGCTGTTTTTT. Amino acids: CASSLALTTGELFF.